These 17 T cell receptor beta chains were sequenced from one sample in a study of CD8 T cells in ankylosing spondylitis (dated by TCRdb to the late 2010s). Libraries were prepared through 5' RACE. The sequencer listed for this sample is Illumina HiSeq 2500. TCRdb handled the public reads itself, with Q25 trimming in fastp and clone calling in MiXCR, and kept productive beta chains. Rows are combined by CDR3 protein, so each entry shows the most common genes and DNA. This sample gives roughly 180,000 distinct CDR3 sequences in total; approximately 13% of them show up just once. More than 9.5% of the sample is in the top ten clones. Material for sequencing was blood, either unsorted or a sorted T cell fraction (not recorded which). These receptors originate from a female donor with ankylosing spondylitis or in good health (not recorded which).

There are a few counts of this clonotype. This chain links TRBV3-1 with TRBJ2-5; D unresolved. The germline V and J ends were trimmed by 1 base and 5 bases, with 11 bases remaining between them. From germline, CDR1 is LGHDT and CDR2 YNNKEL (reference sequence). The CDR3 is 14 amino acids. In nucleotides, the CDR3 is TGTGCCAGCAGCCAAGGATTAATGAGCGAGACCCAGTACTTC. Protein sequence: CASSQGLMSETQYF.

Ten or more counts support this clonotype. The chain recombines TRBV3-1 with TRBJ2-1; TRBD2 matches at 10 bases. Germline CDR1 is LGHDT and CDR2 is YNNKEL (reference sequence). V trimming: 0 bases; J trimming: 9 bases; junction bases outside the gene matches: 5. CDR3 length equals 15 residues. The CDR3 protein is CASSQDLAGAPEQFF. The CDR3 nucleotides read TGTGCCAGCAGCCAAGATCTAGCGGGAGCTCCTGAGCAGTTCTTC.

In its sample, this clonotype was seen many times. The V and J genes are TRBV28 and TRBJ1-6, with 8 bases matching TRBD1. This CDR3 comprises 15 residues. From germline, CDR1 is MDHEN and CDR2 SYDVKM. Unmatched junction bases numbered 5, after V lost 3 bases and J lost 7 bases. The CDR3 protein is CASSLVGQENSPLHF. In DNA form, the CDR3 reads TGTGCCAGCAGTTTGGTGGGACAGGAAAATTCACCCCTCCACTTT.

Worth noting for this clonotype: A much larger clone lies one base from this, so it may be a read error. This chain connects TRBV4-3 to TRBJ2-1; D uncertain. In germline, CDR1 is LGHNA, CDR2 YSLEER. The CDR3 is 12 residues long. CDR3 residues: CANSQDSGEQFF. Here the CDR3 DNA reads TGCGCCAACAGCCAAGATTCTGGTGAGCAGTTCTTC.

The table lists this clonotype with many counts. The chain carries TRBV12-3 or TRBV12-4 and TRBJ2-2, with 12 bases identical to TRBD2. CDR3 size: 16 residues. J lost 4 bases, V lost 6 bases, and 6 bases had no gene match. CDR3 sequence: CASSRGLAGRTGELFF. CDR3 DNA sequence: TGTGCCAGCAGCCGCGGACTAGCGGGACGCACCGGGGAGCTGTTTTTT.

This clonotype has only a few counts. The genes are TRBV7-2 and TRBJ2-2, with 11 bases matching TRBD2. CDR1 is SGHTA and CDR2 is FQGNSA in the germline V gene. J was trimmed by 4 bases and V by 0 bases; bases with no gene match: 4. The CDR3 is 17 residues long. CDR3 loop: CASSLALLAGVTGELFF. The DNA of the CDR3 is TGTGCCAGCAGCTTAGCGCTACTAGCGGGAGTCACCGGGGAGCTGTTTTTT.

This clonotype was observed many times. The chain uses TRBV18 and TRBJ2-5; D might be TRBD1 or TRBD2, each matching 6 bases. Per the germline V gene, CDR1 is KGHSH and CDR2 is LQKENI. The CDR3 totals 14 residues. V lost 4 bases to trimming and J lost 5 bases, with 14 bases between them. The CDR3, as DNA: TGTGCCAGCTCACGTGCGACAGGAGGGGAGACCCAGTACTTC. Translating gives CASSRATGGETQYF.

The chain links TRBV29-1 to TRBJ1-5; a possible D gene is TRBD1 (6 bases). Germline V gene sequence: CDR1 SQVTM, CDR2 ANQGSEA. Trimming removed 1 base from V and 2 bases from J, with 12 bases in between. CDR3 length equals 15 residues. CDR3 sequence: CSVEVGGAGNQPQHF. Written as DNA, the CDR3 is TGCAGCGTTGAAGTGGGGGGGGCTGGCAATCAGCCCCAGCATTTT.

This clonotype was detected many times. This rearrangement joins TRBV7-9 to TRBJ2-5; 12 nucleotides align to TRBD2. CDR1 is SEHNR and CDR2 is FQNEAQ in the germline V gene (reference sequence). The CDR3 is made up of 15 amino acids. With 4 bases clipped from V and 3 bases from J, the junction kept 3 bases outside the gene matches. This chain's CDR3 is CASSSGLAGKETQYF. In DNA, the CDR3 is TGTGCCAGCAGCTCCGGACTAGCGGGGAAAGAGACCCAGTACTTC.

The chain joins TRBV19 to TRBJ1-5; D unclear. Looked up from germline, CDR1 is LNHDA and CDR2 is SQIVND (reference sequence). The CDR3 consists of 14 residues. V lost 3 bases, J lost 3 bases, and 9 bases lay in between. The CDR3 nucleotides are TGTGCCAGTAGTATCGAAGGGCTCAATCAGCCCCAGCATTTT. It yields the protein CASSIEGLNQPQHF.

This clonotype showed up just a few times. The V call is TRBV7-9, the J call TRBJ2-1, with TRBD1 matching over 7 bases. Germline-derived CDR1 and CDR2 are SEHNR and FQNEAQ (reference sequence). The CDR3 has 16 residues. J was trimmed by 6 bases and V by 5 bases; bases with no gene match: 13. CDR3: CASSDFGGQALNEQFF. DNA of the CDR3: TGTGCCAGCAGCGATTTCGGCGGACAGGCGCTCAATGAGCAGTTCTTC.

There are many counts of this clonotype. V usage is TRBV30 and J usage is TRBJ1-1; no clear D. Germline CDR1 is GTSNPN and CDR2 is SVGIG (reference sequence). V was cut by 5 bases and J by 4 bases, with 17 bases left in between. The CDR3 runs 14 residues. In nucleotides, the CDR3 is TGTGCCTGGGCCAAGGGAGGGAGTATCACTGAAGCTTTCTTT. It translates to CAWAKGGSITEAFF.

V usage is TRBV6-1 and J usage is TRBJ2-7; a weak D match, TRBD1 (6 bases). Trimming removed 6 bases from V and 5 bases from J, with 14 bases in between. The CDR3 sequence is 13 residues long. Germline CDR1 is MNHNS and CDR2 is SASEGT. Here the CDR3 DNA reads TGTGCCAGCAGGGGGTACAGGGTCCACGAGCAGTACTTC. This codes for CASRGYRVHEQYF.

This clonotype was seen a few times. The rearrangement joins TRBV11-2 to TRBJ2-5; possible D gene TRBD1, 6 bases. From germline, CDR1 is SGHAT and CDR2 FQNNGV. Trimming removed 4 bases from V and 2 bases from J, with 17 bases in between. The CDR3 contains 16 residues. CDR3 in amino acids: CASSSGTRGSQETQYF. CDR3 in DNA: TGTGCCAGCAGCTCCGGGACAAGGGGCTCACAAGAGACCCAGTACTTC.

The V gene is TRBV28, the J gene TRBJ2-7; either TRBD1 or TRBD2 may fit D (5 bases each). Trimming removed 2 bases at V and 1 base at J, with 12 bases between. Germline V lookup: CDR1 MDHEN, CDR2 SYDVKM. There are 15 residues in the CDR3. The CDR3 loop reads CASSLGTVRSYEQYF. The CDR3 DNA reads TGTGCCAGCAGTTTAGGGACGGTTCGTTCCTACGAGCAGTACTTC.

This clonotype appeared many times. V and J are TRBV11-2 and TRBJ2-5; D is ambiguous. The CDR3 is 11 residues long. Trimming pared 3 bases from V and 5 bases from J, leaving 4 bases between. Germline CDR1 and CDR2: SGHAT and FQNNGV. The CDR3 is CASSFAETQYF. The CDR3 coding sequence is TGTGCCAGCAGCTTCGCGGAGACCCAGTACTTC.

This clonotype has more than one count but fewer than ten. This sequence joins TRBV30 and TRBJ1-5, with D unclear. CDR3 length: 14 amino acids. With 0 bases removed from V and 6 bases from J, the gap between germline ends came to 12 bases. Germline V gives CDR1 GTSNPN, CDR2 SVGIG (reference sequence). The CDR3 DNA is TGTGCCTGGAGTGTACGTGTCGAGGCTCAGCCCCAGCATTTT. Translated, it gives CAWSVRVEAQPQHF.